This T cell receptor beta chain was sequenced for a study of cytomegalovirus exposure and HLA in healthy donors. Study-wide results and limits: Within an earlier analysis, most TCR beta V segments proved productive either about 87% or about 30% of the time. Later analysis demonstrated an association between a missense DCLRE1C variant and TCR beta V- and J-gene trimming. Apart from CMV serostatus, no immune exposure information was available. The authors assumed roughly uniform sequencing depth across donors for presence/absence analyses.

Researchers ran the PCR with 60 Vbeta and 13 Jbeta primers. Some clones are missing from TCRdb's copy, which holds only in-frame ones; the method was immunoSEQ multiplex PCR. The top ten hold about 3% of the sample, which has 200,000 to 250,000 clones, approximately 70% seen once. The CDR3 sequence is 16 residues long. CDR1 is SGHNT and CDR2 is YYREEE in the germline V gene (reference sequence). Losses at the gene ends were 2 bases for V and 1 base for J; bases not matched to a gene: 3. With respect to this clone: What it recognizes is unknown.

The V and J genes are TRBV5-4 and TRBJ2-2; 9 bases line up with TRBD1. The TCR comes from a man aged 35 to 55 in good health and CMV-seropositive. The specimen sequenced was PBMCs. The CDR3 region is CASSFGQGRNTGELFF. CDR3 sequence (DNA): TGTGCCAGCAGCTTCGGACAGGGGAGGAACACCGGGGAGCTGTTTTTT.